These T cell receptor beta chains were read from a single sample in a study of shared clonotypes between healthy human individuals. Assay used: immunoSEQ multiplex PCR; TCRdb lists only in-frame clones, some missing. The sample lists some 490,000 clones, 81% occurring once. Material for sequencing was PBMCs. These receptors came from a woman aged 40 to 50 in good health. Some clones in this sample may be carry-over from other donors' samples. The CDR3 runs from the conserved cysteine through the conserved F or W. The D gene is left open where the match is weak. Clone sizes are given selectively: once, few, many, or a class where the clone is expanded.

d_call j_call v_call clone_size cdr3_nt cdr3_aa
TRBD1 TRBJ1-3 TRBV6-5 many TGTGCCAGCAGCCCCCGACAGGGAACTGGAAACACCATATATTTT CASSPRQGTGNTIYF
. TRBJ2-2 TRBV28 . TGTGCCAGCAGTTCGAGGGCTGGTCGGTGGGGATCCACCGGGGAGCTGTTTTTT CASSSRAGRWGSTGELFF
. TRBJ2-1 TRBV7-9 . TGTGCCAGCAGCTTCTTAAAGGCGAATGAGCAGTTCTTC CASSFLKANEQFF
. TRBJ2-5 TRBV19 . TGTGCCAGTAGTGTGGGCCCCAAACTTGGGACCCAGTACTTC CASSVGPKLGTQYF
TRBD1 TRBJ2-1 TRBV10-3 . TGTGCCATCACTCCCGGGACAGGGAACTACAATGAGCAGTTCTTC CAITPGTGNYNEQFF
TRBD2 TRBJ2-1 TRBV9 . TGTGCCAGCAGCGCGAAGCGGGATGCTACCTACAATGAGCAGTTCTTC CASSAKRDATYNEQFF
. TRBJ2-7 TRBV9 . TGTGCCAGCAGCGTCGGGGGGCTGCAGGGCGGCGAGCAGTACTTC CASSVGGLQGGEQYF
. TRBJ2-5 TRBV7-8 . TGTGCCAGCAGCTTAGGAGGGTCATTAGAGACCCAGTACTTC CASSLGGSLETQYF
. TRBJ1-5 TRBV18 . TGTGCCAGCTCGCCTAGTGGCGGGGGCGGGCAGCCCCAGCATTTT CASSPSGGGGQPQHF
. TRBJ2-7 TRBV18 . TGTGCCAGCTCACCCGGGTCCTCACCCTACGAGCAGTACTTC CASSPGSSPYEQYF
TRBD1 TRBJ1-2 TRBV30 . TGTGCCTGGGTTAGGGACAGGGGAGCGGGCTATGGCTACACCTTC CAWVRDRGAGYGYTF
. TRBJ2-1 TRBV5-4 . TGTGCCAGCAGCTTGGTGGAATGGGACAATGAGCAGTTCTTC CASSLVEWDNEQFF
. TRBJ1-5 TRBV6-6 . TGTGCCAGCAGTTACGTAGGGGCGAGGCAGCCCCAGCATTTT CASSYVGARQPQHF
. TRBJ2-2 TRBV29-1 . TGCAGCGTTGAGGATAGGGCAGGGCGAGCCGGGGAGCTGTTTTTT CSVEDRAGRAGELFF
TRBD2 TRBJ2-7 TRBV5-5 . TGTGCCAGCAGCTCTCCGGGACTAGCGGGAGGAGGCGAGCAGTACTTC CASSSPGLAGGGEQYF
. TRBJ2-1 TRBV7-2 . TGTGCCAGCAGCGGAAGTTACCGGCGGAGGGGTGAGCAGTTCTTC CASSGSYRRRGEQFF
. TRBJ2-1 TRBV7-8 . TGTGCCAGCAGCTTACCGAAGGTGTACTTCTACAATGAGCAGTTCTTC CASSLPKVYFYNEQFF
TRBD2 TRBJ2-7 TRBV7-9 . TGTGCCAGCAGCTTAGGGAGCGGGAGCTACGAGCAGTACTTC CASSLGSGSYEQYF
. TRBJ2-7 TRBV28 few TGTGCCAGCCACCGGGACGCACCCTACGAGCAGTACTTC CASHRDAPYEQYF
TRBD1 TRBJ2-5 TRBV7-9 once TGTGCCAGCAGCTTATGGACAGGGGGTGAGACCCAGTACTTC CASSLWTGGETQYF
. TRBJ2-2 TRBV7-3 . TGTGCCAGCAGTCCACAGGTTACAGGGGAGCTGTTTTTT CASSPQVTGELFF
TRBD2 TRBJ2-5 TRBV11-3 . TGTGCCAGCAGCTTAAAGGGACTAGCAGCGACCCAGTACTTC CASSLKGLAATQYF
. TRBJ2-7 TRBV18 . TGTGCCAGCTCCATGACTCGCAACGGGCCGGCCTACGAGCAGTACTTC CASSMTRNGPAYEQYF
. TRBJ1-4 TRBV30 . TGTGCCTGGAGTCTAGGTACTCAGACAGCAACTAATGAAAAACTGTTTTTT CAWSLGTQTATNEKLFF
. TRBJ1-1 TRBV11-2 . TGTGCCAGCAGCTTCGGGGGTGGGGCTTTCTTT CASSFGGGAFF
. TRBJ2-5 TRBV4-1 many TGCGCCAGCAGCCGTCTCCCGACGGCCCAAGAGACCCAGTACTTC CASSRLPTAQETQYF